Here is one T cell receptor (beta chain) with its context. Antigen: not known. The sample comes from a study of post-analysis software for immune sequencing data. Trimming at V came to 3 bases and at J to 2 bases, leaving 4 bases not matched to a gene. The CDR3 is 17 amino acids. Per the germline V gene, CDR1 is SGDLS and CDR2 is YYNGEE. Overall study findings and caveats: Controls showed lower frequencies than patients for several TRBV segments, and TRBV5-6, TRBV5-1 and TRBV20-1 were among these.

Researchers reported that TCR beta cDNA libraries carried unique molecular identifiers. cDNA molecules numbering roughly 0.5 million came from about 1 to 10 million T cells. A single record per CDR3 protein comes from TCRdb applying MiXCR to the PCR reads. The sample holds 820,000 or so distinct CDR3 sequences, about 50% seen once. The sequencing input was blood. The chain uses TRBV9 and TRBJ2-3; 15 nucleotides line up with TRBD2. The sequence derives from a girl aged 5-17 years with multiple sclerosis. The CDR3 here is CASSGTSGRDATDTQYF. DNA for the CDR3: TGTGCCAGCAGCGGGACTAGCGGGAGGGACGCCACAGATACGCAGTATTTT.